Below, 8 T cell receptor beta chains from the same sample are listed, as sequenced in a study of blood T cell repertoires in COVID-19. Only in-frame clones appear in the TCRdb table, and some are missing; sequencing was by immunoSEQ multiplex PCR. The table includes about 160,000 clones, approximately 86% detected once. The sequenced sample was peripheral blood. The receptors shown here come from an older woman with active or convalescent COVID-19.

As for this clone: At one of its ends the junction is not consistent with the germline gene, which may arise from a read error. The chain carries TRBV12-3 or TRBV12-4 and TRBJ2-1; no firm D call. The CDR3 runs to 11 residues. The CDR3 DNA reads TGTGCCAGCAGTTCCTACCATGAGCAGTTCTTC. Its translation: CASSSYHEQFF.

This chain uses TRBV30 with TRBJ1-1; 7 nucleotides align to TRBD1. The germline CDR1 and CDR2 sequences are GTSNPN and SVGIG (reference sequence). Losses at the gene ends were 4 bases for V and 3 bases for J; bases not matched to a gene: 11. This CDR3 comprises 15 residues. This chain's CDR3 is CAWKGAAGPYTEAFF. CDR3 DNA sequence: TGTGCCTGGAAGGGGGCCGCCGGACCTTACACTGAAGCTTTCTTT.

The V and J genes are TRBV18 and TRBJ1-1, with a tentative D call TRBD1 (6 bases). Germline CDR1 KGHSH, CDR2 LQKENI. The CDR3 runs to 12 residues. Deletions cut 0 bases from V and 8 bases from J, with 7 bases between. The CDR3 coding sequence is TGTGCCAGCTCACCACCGGGGGCAGAAGCTTTCTTT. It specifies CASSPPGAEAFF.

The chain employs TRBV18 and TRBJ2-3, with TRBD2 matching 13 bases. The germline CDR1 and CDR2 sequences are KGHSH and LQKENI. The J segment lost 0 bases and the V segment lost 3 bases, leaving 9 bases of the junction unmatched. The CDR3 sequence is 19 residues long. CDR3 DNA sequence: TGTGCCAGCTCACCCCAACGACTAGCGGGGGGCCAAAGCACAGATACGCAGTATTTT. Translation: CASSPQRLAGGQSTDTQYF.

The chain has TRBV15 and TRBJ2-7, with D possibly TRBD2 on 6 matching bases. This CDR3 is 15 amino acids long. CDR1 is LNHNV, CDR2 YYDKDF, per germline (reference sequence). V was trimmed by 5 bases and J by 3 bases, leaving 17 bases between them. Here the CDR3 reads CATSGGQTRFYEQYF. The CDR3 DNA is TGTGCCACCAGCGGAGGGCAGACTAGATTCTACGAGCAGTACTTC. The whole variable domain, filled in from reference TRBV15 and TRBJ2-7, reads DAMVIQNPRYQVTQFGKPVTLSCSQTLNHNVMYWYQQKSSQAPKLLFHYYDKDFNNEADTPDNFQSRRPNTSFCFLDIRSPGLGDTAMYLCATSGGQTRFYEQYFGPGTRLTVT.

This clone was seen just once. The chain links TRBV7-9 to TRBJ2-3; D gene unclear. CDR1 SEHNR and CDR2 FQNEAQ come from the germline V gene (reference sequence). The CDR3 contains 13 residues. The germline V and J ends were trimmed by 2 bases and 2 bases, with 5 bases remaining between them. The CDR3: CASSLPHTDTQYF. The CDR3 nucleotides are TGTGCCAGCAGCTTACCCCACACAGATACGCAGTATTTT.

The chain uses TRBV6-5 and TRBJ2-3, with 7 bases identical to TRBD1. With V trimmed by 7 bases and J by 3 bases, 4 bases remained unmatched. The CDR3 extends over 13 amino acids. Germline loops: CDR1 MNHEY, CDR2 SVGAGI. The CDR3 nucleotides are TGTGCCAGCAACCAGGGGGAAACAGATACGCAGTATTTT. Translation gives CASNQGETDTQYF.

This clone was recorded a few times. The chain employs TRBV2 and TRBJ1-5; a possible D gene is TRBD1 (6 bases). Trimming removed 6 bases at V and 3 bases at J, with 12 bases between. The germline CDR1 and CDR2 sequences are SNHLY and FYNNEI. CDR3 length equals 14 residues. CDR3 amino acids: CASSAGTFNQPQHF. The CDR3 coding sequence is TGTGCCAGCAGCGCCGGGACATTCAATCAGCCCCAGCATTTT.